This T cell receptor (beta chain) was observed in a study of CD8+CD57+ T cells in acquired aplastic anemia. Germline CDR1 reads DFQATT; CDR2 reads SNEGSKA (reference sequence). This CDR3 contains 16 residues. V was pared by 0 bases and J by 3 bases, with 14 bases between. Study-level points and caveats: The study identified twenty-nine CD8+ CDR3 sequences shared by patients and controls.

Patients sequenced had flow cytometry evidence of CD8+CD57+ cell expansion. As for this clonotype: The antigen remains unidentified.

It was genomic DNA that served as the template for profiling TCR beta VDJ and CDR3. MiXCR, applied by TCRdb to the reads, yields one record per CDR3 protein. The sample lists 75,000 to 80,000 distinct CDR3 sequences, 55% to 75% occurring once. The chain has TRBV20-1 and TRBJ2-2; D could derive from TRBD1 or TRBD2 (7 bases each). The sequence derives from a human donor with aplastic anemia. The sample was sorted CD4+, CD8+, or CD8+CD57+ T cells (not recorded which) from PBMCs. CDR3 sequence reads: CSARDSGQGDTGELFF. The CDR3 nucleotides read TGCAGTGCTAGAGATAGCGGGCAGGGGGACACCGGGGAGCTGTTTTTT.